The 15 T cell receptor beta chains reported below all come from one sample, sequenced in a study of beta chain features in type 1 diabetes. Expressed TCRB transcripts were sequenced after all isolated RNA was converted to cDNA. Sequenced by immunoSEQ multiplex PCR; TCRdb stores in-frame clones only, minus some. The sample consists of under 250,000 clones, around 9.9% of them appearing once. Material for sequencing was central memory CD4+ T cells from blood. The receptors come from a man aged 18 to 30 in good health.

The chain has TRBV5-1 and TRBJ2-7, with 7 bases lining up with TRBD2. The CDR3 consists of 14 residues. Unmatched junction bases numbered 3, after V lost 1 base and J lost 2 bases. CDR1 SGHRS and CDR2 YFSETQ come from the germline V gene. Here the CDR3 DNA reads TGCGCCAGCAGCTTGTCGGGAGGACCCTACGAGCAGTACTTC. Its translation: CASSLSGGPYEQYF.

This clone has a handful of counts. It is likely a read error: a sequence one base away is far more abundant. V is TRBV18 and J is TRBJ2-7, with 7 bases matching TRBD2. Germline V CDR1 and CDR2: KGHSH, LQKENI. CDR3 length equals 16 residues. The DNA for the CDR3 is TGTGCCAGCGCACCACTCTTGTCTAAGCGGGGCTACGAGCAGTACTTC. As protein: CASAPLLSKRGYEQYF. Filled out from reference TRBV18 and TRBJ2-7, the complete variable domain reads NAGVMQNPRHLVRRRGQEARLRCSPMKGHSHVYWYRQLPEEGLKFMVYLQKENIIDESGMPKERFSAEFPKEGPSILRIQQVVRGDSAAYFCASAPLLSKRGYEQYFGPGTRLTVT.

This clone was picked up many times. The CDR3 DNA is TGTGCCTGGAGAGGTCTCCAGTTCACCGGGGAGCTGTTTTTT. Encoded protein: CAWRGLQFTGELFF. The gene calls are TRBV30 and TRBJ2-2; D uncertain. V shed 3 bases and J shed 4 bases, with 12 bases lying between them. The CDR3 extends over 14 amino acids. The germline V gene encodes CDR1 GTSNPN and CDR2 SVGIG (reference sequence).

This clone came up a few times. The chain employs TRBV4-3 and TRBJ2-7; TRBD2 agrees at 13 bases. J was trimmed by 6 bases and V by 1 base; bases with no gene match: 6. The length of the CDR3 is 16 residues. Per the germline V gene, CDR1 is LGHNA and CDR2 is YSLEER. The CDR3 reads CASSQARTSGRREQYF. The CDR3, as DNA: TGCGCCAGCAGCCAAGCCCGGACTAGCGGGAGACGCGAGCAGTACTTC.

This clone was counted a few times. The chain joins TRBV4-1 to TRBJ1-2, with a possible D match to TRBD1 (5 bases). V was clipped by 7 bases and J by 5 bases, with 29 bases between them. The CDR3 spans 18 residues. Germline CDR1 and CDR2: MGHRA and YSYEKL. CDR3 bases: TGCGCCAGCAACATCAACTCGGGACGAGGGGAAAAGAATTATGGCTACACCTTC. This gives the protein CASNINSGRGEKNYGYTF.

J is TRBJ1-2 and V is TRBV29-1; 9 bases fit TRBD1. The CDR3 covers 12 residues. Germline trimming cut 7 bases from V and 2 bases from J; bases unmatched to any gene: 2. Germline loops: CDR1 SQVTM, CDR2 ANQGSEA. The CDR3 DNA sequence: TGCAGCGGGGGGACAGGGAACTATGGCTACACCTTC. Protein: CSGGTGNYGYTF.

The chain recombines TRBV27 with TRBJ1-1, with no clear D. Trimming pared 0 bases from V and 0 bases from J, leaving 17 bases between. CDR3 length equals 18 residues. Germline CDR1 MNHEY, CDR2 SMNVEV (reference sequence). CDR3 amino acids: CASSLSDLRSTLNTEAFF. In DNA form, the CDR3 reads TGTGCCAGCAGTTTATCCGACCTTCGGTCTACCTTGAACACTGAAGCTTTCTTT.

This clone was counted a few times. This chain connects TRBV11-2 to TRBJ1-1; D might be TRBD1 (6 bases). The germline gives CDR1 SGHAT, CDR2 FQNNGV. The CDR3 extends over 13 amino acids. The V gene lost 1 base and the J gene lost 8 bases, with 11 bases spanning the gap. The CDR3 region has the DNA TGTGCCAGCAGCTTAGCGTCAGGGACAGAAGCTTTCTTT. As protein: CASSLASGTEAFF.

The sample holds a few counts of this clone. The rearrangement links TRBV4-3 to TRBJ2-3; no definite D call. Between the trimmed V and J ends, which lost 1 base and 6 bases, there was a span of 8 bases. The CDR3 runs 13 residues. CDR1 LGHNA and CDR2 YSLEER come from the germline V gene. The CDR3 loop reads CASSQGPLDTQYF. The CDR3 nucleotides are TGCGCCAGCAGCCAAGGGCCGTTGGATACGCAGTATTTT.

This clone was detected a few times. CDR3 nucleotides: TGCGCCAGCAGCCAAGGATTCGACAGGATACCAGATACGCAGTATTTT. Protein product: CASSQGFDRIPDTQYF. This rearrangement joins TRBV4-1 to TRBJ2-3, with D possibly TRBD1 on 6 matching bases. Germline V CDR1 and CDR2: MGHRA, YSYEKL. Deletions cut 1 base from V and 4 bases from J, with 15 bases between. The CDR3 consists of 16 residues.

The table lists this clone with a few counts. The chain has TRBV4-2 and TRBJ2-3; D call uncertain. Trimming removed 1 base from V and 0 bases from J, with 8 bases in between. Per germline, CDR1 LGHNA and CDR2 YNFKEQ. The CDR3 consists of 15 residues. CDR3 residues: CASSQVPGSTDTQYF. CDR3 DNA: TGTGCCAGCAGCCAAGTTCCTGGGAGCACAGATACGCAGTATTTT.

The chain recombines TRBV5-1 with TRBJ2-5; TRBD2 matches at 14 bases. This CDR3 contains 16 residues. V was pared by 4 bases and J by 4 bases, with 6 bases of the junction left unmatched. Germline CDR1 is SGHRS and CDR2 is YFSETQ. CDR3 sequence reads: CASSGLAGGRGETQYF. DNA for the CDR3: TGCGCCAGCAGCGGACTAGCGGGAGGACGAGGAGAGACCCAGTACTTC.

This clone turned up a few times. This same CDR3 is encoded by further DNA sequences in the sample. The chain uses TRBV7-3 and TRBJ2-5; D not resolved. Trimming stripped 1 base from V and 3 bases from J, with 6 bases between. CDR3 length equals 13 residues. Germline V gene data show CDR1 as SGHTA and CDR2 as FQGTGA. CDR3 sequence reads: CASSLRREETQYF. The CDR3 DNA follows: TGTGCCAGCAGCTTAAGACGGGAAGAGACCCAGTACTTC.

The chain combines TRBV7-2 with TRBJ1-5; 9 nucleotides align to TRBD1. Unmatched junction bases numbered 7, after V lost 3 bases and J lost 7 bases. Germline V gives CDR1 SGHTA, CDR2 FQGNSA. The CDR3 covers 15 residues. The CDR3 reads CASSFQDRGKQPQHF. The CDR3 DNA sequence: TGTGCCAGCAGCTTTCAGGACAGGGGTAAGCAGCCCCAGCATTTT.

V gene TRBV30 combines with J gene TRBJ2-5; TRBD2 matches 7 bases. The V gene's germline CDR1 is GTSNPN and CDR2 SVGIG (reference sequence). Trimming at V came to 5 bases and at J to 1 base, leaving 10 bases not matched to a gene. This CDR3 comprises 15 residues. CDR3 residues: CAWGRGSGAQETQYF. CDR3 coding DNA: TGTGCCTGGGGGAGGGGCAGTGGGGCCCAAGAGACCCAGTACTTC.